A single sample is the source of the 21 T cell receptor beta chains below, sequenced in a study of identical twins (dated by TCRdb to the mid-2010s). To prepare the library, 5' RACE was applied. Sequencing took place on an Illumina HiSeq 2000. TCRdb reprocessed the public reads (quality trimming at Q25 with fastp, clone calling with MiXCR) and kept in-frame beta chains. Each record represents a unique CDR3 protein, reported with the most common genes and DNA among its rows. Present in this sample are 450,000 or so distinct CDR3 sequences, around 14% of which were seen just once. In total, the top ten clones hold 0.4% to 0.55% of the sample. The data also belong to a second study, concerning yellow fever vaccine responses in identical twins.

The sequenced sample was CD4+ T cells sorted from blood. These receptor sequences come from a woman aged 18-35 years in good health.

This clonotype was seen at least ten times. V gene TRBV12-3 or TRBV12-4 combines with J gene TRBJ2-7, with D perhaps matching TRBD1 (7 bases). This CDR3 is 14 amino acids long. V was trimmed by 6 bases and J by 4 bases, leaving 16 bases between them. The CDR3: CASSPDRDFYEQYF. In DNA, the CDR3 is TGTGCCAGCAGCCCAGACAGGGACTTTTACGAGCAGTACTTC.

This clonotype was recorded a few times. The CDR3 coding sequence is TGCAGTGCTATCGGACTAGCGGATTACGAGCAGTACTTC. Its translation is CSAIGLADYEQYF. This rearrangement joins TRBV20-1 to TRBJ2-7; TRBD2 matches at 10 bases. The CDR3 is made up of 13 amino acids. J was trimmed by 4 bases and V by 4 bases; bases with no gene match: 4. Germline CDR1 reads DFQATT; CDR2 reads SNEGSKA (reference sequence).

The table lists this clonotype with a few counts. This rearrangement joins TRBV18 to TRBJ2-5, with D hard to call. The CDR3 consists of 12 residues. CDR1 and CDR2 (germline): KGHSH, LQKENI. V lost 5 bases and J lost 4, with 8 bases in between. This CDR3 is CASSASGETQYF. CDR3 nucleotides: TGTGCCAGCTCAGCGTCGGGAGAGACCCAGTACTTC.

V gene TRBV12-3 or TRBV12-4 combines with J gene TRBJ1-2, with TRBD1 matching 7 bases. The length of the CDR3 is 13 residues. J lost 7 bases, V lost 3 bases, and 5 bases had no gene match. The CDR3 protein is CASSFRQGVGYTF. The CDR3 bases are TGTGCCAGCAGTTTCCGACAGGGCGTTGGCTACACCTTC.

V and J are TRBV25-1 and TRBJ2-5, with D perhaps matching TRBD1 or TRBD2 (6 bases each). CDR1 MGHDK and CDR2 SYGVNS come from the germline V gene. The germline V and J ends were trimmed by 1 base and 5 bases, with 14 bases remaining between them. This CDR3 region has 15 residues. The CDR3 sequence is CASSESPRGLETQYF. CDR3 coding DNA: TGTGCCAGCAGTGAATCCCCTCGGGGGCTTGAGACCCAGTACTTC.

This clonotype was seen only a few times. CDR3 nucleotide sequence: TGCAGTGCTACGGAGGGCTGGAGCTCCTACGAGCAGTACTTC. Translating it yields CSATEGWSSYEQYF. V and J are TRBV20-1 and TRBJ2-7; a possible D gene is TRBD2 (6 bases). This CDR3 contains 14 residues. CDR1 is DFQATT and CDR2 is SNEGSKA in the germline V gene (reference sequence). Trimming removed 4 bases from V and 0 bases from J, with 13 bases in between.

This clonotype turned up a few times. This sequence joins TRBV7-2 and TRBJ2-5, with D perhaps TRBD1 (5 bases). Germline lookup yields CDR1 SGHTA and CDR2 FQGNSA. The CDR3 has 16 residues. Trimming removed 5 bases from V and 2 bases from J, with 18 bases in between. CDR3 sequence (DNA): TGTGCCAGCAGCCCGAGCTTAGGGGCCAGTCAAGAGACCCAGTACTTC. This codes for CASSPSLGASQETQYF.

The chain joins TRBV4-1 to TRBJ2-7, with unresolved D. V lost 2 bases and J 0 bases, leaving 8 bases between the germline ends. This CDR3 comprises 14 residues. CDR1 and CDR2 (germline): MGHRA, YSYEKL. Written as DNA, the CDR3 is TGCGCCAGCAGCCAACTATTCAACTCCTACGAGCAGTACTTC. Translating it yields CASSQLFNSYEQYF.

This clonotype was counted at least ten times. V and J are TRBV7-9 and TRBJ2-1; 8 positions agree with TRBD1. The germline V gene has CDR1 SEHNR and CDR2 FQNEAQ (reference sequence). The CDR3 loop spans 13 amino acids. V trimming: 4 bases; J trimming: 6 bases; junction bases outside the gene matches: 2. CDR3: CASSSTGGNEQFF. The DNA for the CDR3 is TGTGCCAGCAGCTCAACAGGGGGCAATGAGCAGTTCTTC.

This clonotype was seen a handful of times. The J gene is TRBJ2-1, the V gene TRBV28; TRBD2 is a possible D gene (5 bases). The CDR3 is made up of 17 amino acids. Per germline, CDR1 MDHEN and CDR2 SYDVKM. Trimming cost V 6 bases and J 0 bases, with 18 bases left between them. The CDR3 DNA reads TGTGCCAGCAGCCCCACTAGGTCCGTAGGCTCCTACAATGAGCAGTTCTTC. Protein sequence: CASSPTRSVGSYNEQFF.

The chain uses TRBV4-2 and TRBJ2-4; D not certain. This CDR3 comprises 15 residues. Germline-derived CDR1 and CDR2 are LGHNA and YNFKEQ. The germline V and J ends were trimmed by 0 bases and 2 bases, with 8 bases remaining between them. CDR3 nucleotides: TGTGCCAGCAGCCAAGACTCGACGACCAAAAACATTCAGTACTTC. Protein sequence: CASSQDSTTKNIQYF.

The sample holds a few counts of this clonotype. The gene calls are TRBV7-9 and TRBJ2-3, with 7 bases lining up with TRBD2. The CDR3 is 15 residues long. Unmatched junction bases numbered 7, after V lost 6 bases and J lost 1 base. CDR1 SEHNR and CDR2 FQNEAQ come from the germline V gene (reference sequence). CDR3 residues: CASRTMGGGTDTQYF. The CDR3 DNA reads as TGTGCCAGCAGGACTATGGGGGGGGGCACAGATACGCAGTATTTT.

This clonotype has more than one count but fewer than ten. The chain has TRBV5-1 and TRBJ2-2, with TRBD1 identical over 9 bases. From germline, CDR1 is SGHRS and CDR2 YFSETQ. This CDR3 is 15 amino acids long. The ends lost 4 bases at V and 4 bases at J; junction bases unmatched: 5. This chain's CDR3 is CASSTGTGRTGELFF. In DNA form, the CDR3 reads TGCGCCAGCAGCACCGGGACAGGGCGCACCGGGGAGCTGTTTTTT.

This clonotype occurred a few times. The CDR3 region is CASSQEDIRGRQYF. CDR3 coding DNA: TGTGCCAGCAGCCAGGAAGACATACGGGGTAGGCAGTACTTC. The V call is TRBV3-1, the J call TRBJ2-7, with D possibly matching TRBD2 (5 bases). Germline V gives CDR1 LGHDT, CDR2 YNNKEL (reference sequence). The length of the CDR3 is 14 residues. Trimming cost V 3 bases and J 9 bases, with 18 bases left between them.

The J gene is TRBJ2-7, the V gene TRBV29-1; D not resolved. Germline CDR1 is SQVTM and CDR2 is ANQGSEA. The CDR3 loop spans 12 amino acids. V was pared by 7 bases and J by 2 bases, with 12 bases between. Here the CDR3 reads CSARTEAYEQYF. As DNA, the CDR3 is TGCAGCGCCAGAACCGAAGCCTACGAGCAGTACTTC.

In its sample, this clonotype was seen many times. The gene calls are TRBV7-6 and TRBJ2-2, with D perhaps matching TRBD2 (5 bases). Per the germline V gene, CDR1 is SGHVS and CDR2 is FNYEAQ. Trimming pared 3 bases from V and 5 bases from J, leaving 7 bases between. This CDR3 region has 13 residues. CDR3 region: CASSFPGTGELFF. Written as DNA, the CDR3 is TGTGCCAGCAGCTTCCCGGGGACCGGGGAGCTGTTTTTT.

There are many counts of this clonotype. The chain joins TRBV2 to TRBJ2-7, with D tentatively TRBD1 (6 bases). The ends were cut back, 3 bases at V and 5 bases at J, with 11 bases in the middle. There are 13 residues in the CDR3. Germline-derived CDR1 and CDR2 are SNHLY and FYNNEI. The CDR3 DNA reads TGTGCCAGCAGTGACCAGGGGTTCCACGAGCAGTACTTC. Encoded protein: CASSDQGFHEQYF.

There are many counts of this clonotype. The chain combines TRBV4-1 with TRBJ2-2, with unresolved D. Germline CDR1 reads MGHRA; CDR2 reads YSYEKL. The CDR3 totals 19 residues. The V end lost 0 bases, the J end lost 4 bases, and 21 bases lay between the germline ends. The CDR3 DNA sequence: TGCGCCAGCAGCCAAGACCCTCCCGGGCTCTTCCCGGCCACCGGGGAGCTGTTTTTT. It is translated as CASSQDPPGLFPATGELFF.

The V and J genes are TRBV30 and TRBJ2-7, with a possible D match to TRBD1 (6 bases). V lost 1 base, J lost 4 bases, and 11 bases lay in between. In germline, CDR1 is GTSNPN, CDR2 SVGIG (reference sequence). The CDR3 runs 13 residues. The CDR3 nucleotides are TGTGCCTGGAGTGACTGGGGGCAATACGAGCAGTACTTC. This encodes CAWSDWGQYEQYF.

This clonotype showed up just a few times. This chain connects TRBV12-3 or TRBV12-4 to TRBJ1-1; 8 bases match TRBD1. CDR3 length: 16 residues. J was trimmed by 3 bases and V by 1 base; bases with no gene match: 7. CDR3 sequence (DNA): TGTGCCAGCAGTTTAGGGACAGGGAAAGGACACACTGAAGCTTTCTTT. Translated, it gives CASSLGTGKGHTEAFF.

In its sample, this clonotype was seen a few times. J is TRBJ2-5 and V is TRBV5-1; 10 bases align to TRBD1. Per germline, CDR1 SGHRS and CDR2 YFSETQ. CDR3 size: 15 residues. With 4 bases clipped from V and 3 bases from J, the junction kept 6 bases outside the gene matches. Here the CDR3 DNA reads TGCGCCAGCAGCGCAACCGGGACAGGGGAAGAGACCCAGTACTTC. It translates to CASSATGTGEETQYF.